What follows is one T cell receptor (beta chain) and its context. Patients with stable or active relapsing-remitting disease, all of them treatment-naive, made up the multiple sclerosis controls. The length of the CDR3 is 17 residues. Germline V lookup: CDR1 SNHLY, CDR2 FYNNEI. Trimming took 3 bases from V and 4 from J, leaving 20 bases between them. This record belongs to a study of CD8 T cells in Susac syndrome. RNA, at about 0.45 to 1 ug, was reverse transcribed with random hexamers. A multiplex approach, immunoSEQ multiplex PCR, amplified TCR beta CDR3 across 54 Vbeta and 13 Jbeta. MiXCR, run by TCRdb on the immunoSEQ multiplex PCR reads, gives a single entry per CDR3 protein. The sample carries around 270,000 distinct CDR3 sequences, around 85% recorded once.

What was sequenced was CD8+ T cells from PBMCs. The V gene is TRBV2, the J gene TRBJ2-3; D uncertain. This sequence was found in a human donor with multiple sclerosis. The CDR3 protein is CASSDLGGSFEADTQYF. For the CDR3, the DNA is TGTGCCAGCAGTGACTTAGGTGGCTCCTTCGAGGCAGATACGCAGTATTTT.